Presented here are 21 T cell receptor beta chains from one specimen sequenced in a study of cytomegalovirus exposure and HLA in healthy donors. 13 Jbeta primers and 60 Vbeta primers were used for the PCR. Clones were read by immunoSEQ multiplex PCR, and TCRdb kept only the in-frame ones, dropping some. Its listing shows 85,000 or so clones. Sequences were obtained from PBMCs. The source is a woman aged 25 to 45 in good health and CMV-seronegative.

This chain connects TRBV29-1 to TRBJ1-2, with D maybe TRBD1 (6 bases). From germline, CDR1 is SQVTM and CDR2 ANQGSEA. The CDR3 extends over 11 amino acids. V lost 6 bases, J lost 8 bases, and 13 bases lay in between. The CDR3 sequence: CSVTHRAGYTF. CDR3 DNA sequence: TGCAGCGTCACGCACAGGGCCGGCTACACCTTC.

CDR3 coding DNA: TGCGCCAGCAGCTTGACTCGTAGCTCTAATGAAAAACTGTTTTTT. Translation gives CASSLTRSSNEKLFF. The chain is built from TRBV5-1 and TRBJ1-4; D gene unclear. Germline lookup yields CDR1 SGHRS and CDR2 YFSETQ. The CDR3 has 15 residues. Deletions cut 1 base from V and 3 bases from J, with 10 bases between.

J is TRBJ1-5 and V is TRBV4-2; D is ambiguous. Trimming took off 0 bases at V and 7 bases at J, with 7 bases between the two ends. CDR1 and CDR2 from the germline V gene are LGHNA and YNFKEQ. The CDR3 consists of 13 residues. The CDR3 DNA follows: TGTGCCAGCAGCCAAGATGAGGAGCAGCCCCAGCATTTT. Translated, it gives CASSQDEEQPQHF.

About this clone: One end of the junction does not line up with germline, which may come from a read error. The V call is TRBV5-8, the J call TRBJ1-2; 9 bases line up with TRBD1. The germline gives CDR1 SGHTS, CDR2 YDEGEE. The CDR3 sequence is 14 residues long. For the CDR3, the DNA is TGTGCCAGCAGCCGGAGGGGACAGGGCGTCTTTTACCCCTTC. Translated, it gives CASSRRGQGVFYPF.

The gene calls are TRBV5-1 and TRBJ1-2, with 7 positions matching TRBD1. Per the germline V gene, CDR1 is SGHRS and CDR2 is YFSETQ. This CDR3 is 13 amino acids long. V was pared by 4 bases and J by 6 bases, with 6 bases of the junction left unmatched. The CDR3 sequence: CASSITGEDGYTF. The CDR3 nucleotides read TGCGCCAGCAGCATAACAGGGGAAGATGGCTACACCTTC.

The chain combines TRBV5-1 with TRBJ2-7; D might be TRBD2 (6 bases). Germline CDR1 SGHRS, CDR2 YFSETQ. Trimming took 1 base from V and 4 from J, leaving 12 bases between them. CDR3 length: 14 amino acids. In nucleotides, the CDR3 is TGCGCCAGCAGCTTGCCGGACGGGAGTTACGAGCAGTACTTC. Protein product: CASSLPDGSYEQYF.

As for this clone: At one boundary the junction diverges from the germline segment, which might be a read error. The identical CDR3 is also encoded by other nucleotide sequences in the sample. This chain connects TRBV6-1 to TRBJ1-6; D might be TRBD1 (5 bases). Looked up from germline, CDR1 is MNHNS and CDR2 is SASEGT. The CDR3 extends over 13 amino acids. The CDR3 spells CASQDRDNSPLHF. Written as DNA, the CDR3 is TGTGCCAGCCAAGACAGAGATAATTCACCCCTACACTTT.

The chain recombines TRBV6-5 with TRBJ1-3; D is ambiguous. CDR1 is MNHEY, CDR2 SVGAGI, per germline. V was shortened by 2 bases and J by 4 bases, with 9 bases between the two germline ends. The CDR3 covers 14 residues. In nucleotides, the CDR3 is TGTGCCAGCAGTTACGGTGGGCCCGGAAACACCATATATTTT. It specifies CASSYGGPGNTIYF.

CDR3 protein: CSVDISGTYNEQFF. In DNA form, the CDR3 reads TGCAGCGTTGATATAAGCGGGACCTACAATGAGCAGTTCTTC. The gene calls are TRBV29-1 and TRBJ2-1; 7 bases match TRBD2. V shed 3 bases and J 2 bases; nucleotides not matched to a gene: 4. The CDR3 is 14 amino acids. Per the germline V gene, CDR1 is SQVTM and CDR2 is ANQGSEA.

This chain links TRBV5-1 with TRBJ1-4; D uncertain. Germline V lookup: CDR1 SGHRS, CDR2 YFSETQ. The CDR3 extends over 14 amino acids. Trimming shortened V by 0 bases and J by 8 bases, and 11 bases separated the two germline ends. As DNA, the CDR3 is TGCGCCAGCAGCTTGGAATCCGGGAACGAAAAACTGTTTTTT. This sequence encodes CASSLESGNEKLFF.

Turning to this clone: The junction differs from germline at one of its ends, possibly a read error. The gene calls are TRBV30 and TRBJ1-2; 10 bases are shared with TRBD1. This CDR3 has 15 amino acids. The germline gives CDR1 GTSNPN, CDR2 SVGIG (reference sequence). This chain's CDR3 is CAGSETGGELYGYTF. Written as DNA, the CDR3 is TGTGCCGGGAGTGAGACAGGGGGCGAGCTCTATGGCTACACCTTC. The full variable domain, its missing parts supplied by reference TRBV30 and TRBJ1-2, is SQTIHQWPATLVQPVGSPLSLECTVEGTSNPNLYWYRQAAGRGLQLLFYSVGIGQISSEVPQNLSASRPQDRQFILSSKKLLLSDSGFYLCAGSETGGELYGYTFGSGTRLTVV.

The chain joins TRBV25-1 to TRBJ2-5; 7 positions agree with TRBD1. Germline CDR1 and CDR2: MGHDK and SYGVNS. The CDR3 consists of 15 residues. V trimming: 3 bases; J trimming: 2 bases; junction bases outside the gene matches: 6. The CDR3 region is CASSDPGTVQETQYF. The CDR3 DNA reads as TGTGCCAGCAGTGATCCAGGGACAGTTCAAGAGACCCAGTACTTC.

The chain links TRBV7-6 to TRBJ2-7; D not certain. The CDR3 is 13 residues long. The V end lost 1 base, the J end lost 3 bases, and 7 bases lay between the germline ends. Per the germline V gene, CDR1 is SGHVS and CDR2 is FNYEAQ. In DNA form, the CDR3 reads TGTGCCAGCAGCTTAGGGGCCAACTACGAGCAGTACTTC. Its translation is CASSLGANYEQYF.

The rearrangement joins TRBV30 to TRBJ2-7; 7 bases are shared with TRBD1. Looked up from germline, CDR1 is GTSNPN and CDR2 is SVGIG (reference sequence). V lost 0 bases and J lost 2; bases outside the gene matches: 4. The CDR3 is 14 residues long. The CDR3 nucleotides are TGTGCCTGGAGTGTATTCGGGACAGCCTACGAGCAGTACTTC. This gives the protein CAWSVFGTAYEQYF.

The chain joins TRBV28 to TRBJ1-2; no clear D. V was cut by 2 bases and J by 8 bases, with 12 bases left in between. Germline V CDR1 and CDR2: MDHEN, SYDVKM. The CDR3 is 13 residues long. In DNA form, the CDR3 reads TGTGCCAGCAGTTTAGGGAGGGATCGGGGCTACACCTTC. Translating gives CASSLGRDRGYTF.

V and J are TRBV10-3 and TRBJ1-2, with unresolved D. The CDR3 has 12 residues. The germline V and J ends were trimmed by 4 bases and 4 bases, with 7 bases remaining between them. The germline V gene has CDR1 ENHRY and CDR2 SYGVKD. CDR3 residues: CAISGHTYGYTF. In DNA form, the CDR3 reads TGTGCCATCAGTGGTCACACCTATGGCTACACCTTC.

J is TRBJ2-2 and V is TRBV6-1, with D possibly TRBD1 on 5 matching bases. Germline CDR1 is MNHNS and CDR2 is SASEGT. The CDR3 is made up of 14 amino acids. The V end was cut by 8 bases, the J end by 2 bases, with 12 bases between. The CDR3 DNA follows: TGTGCCAGCGTTGCGACAGCCAACACCGGGGAGCTGTTTTTT. Its translation is CASVATANTGELFF.

The chain has TRBV5-1 and TRBJ2-2; 7 bases map to TRBD2. The CDR3 is 17 amino acids. CDR1 SGHRS and CDR2 YFSETQ come from the germline V gene. V shed 4 bases and J 5 bases; nucleotides not matched to a gene: 14. CDR3 amino acids: CASSPGPWTRQTGELFF. In DNA, the CDR3 is TGCGCCAGCAGCCCTGGACCGTGGACTAGACAGACCGGGGAGCTGTTTTTT.

The CDR3 is CASSSDLLGEQYF. The CDR3 bases are TGTGCCAGCAGCTCGGACTTGCTCGGCGAGCAGTACTTC. This chain uses TRBV5-4 with TRBJ2-7; TRBD2 might be the D (5 bases). The CDR3 totals 13 residues. Germline-derived CDR1 and CDR2 are SGHNT and YYREEE (reference sequence). V was shortened by 3 bases and J by 6 bases, with 13 bases between the two germline ends.

The gene calls are TRBV7-9 and TRBJ2-3; 11 nucleotides agree with TRBD1. CDR1 and CDR2 from the germline V gene are SEHNR and FQNEAQ (reference sequence). The V segment lost 5 bases and the J segment 4 bases; nucleotides outside the gene matches: 5. The CDR3 loop spans 15 amino acids. In DNA, the CDR3 is TGTGCCAGCAGCGACCGGGACAGGGGGTCAGATACGCAGTATTTT. The encoded protein is CASSDRDRGSDTQYF.

V and J are TRBV15 and TRBJ2-7, with 8 nucleotides matching TRBD1. CDR3 size: 14 residues. CDR1 LNHNV and CDR2 YYDKDF come from the germline V gene (reference sequence). Germline trimming cut 0 bases from V and 5 bases from J; bases unmatched to any gene: 3. CDR3 protein: CATSRDRGPNEQYF. The CDR3 nucleotides are TGTGCCACCAGCAGAGACAGGGGGCCGAACGAGCAGTACTTC.